Following are 32 T cell receptor beta chains from one sample sequenced in a study of blood T cell repertoires in COVID-19. Sequenced by immunoSEQ multiplex PCR; TCRdb stores in-frame clones only, minus some. The table shows about 140,000 clones, with approximately 83% occurring only once. Source material: peripheral blood. These receptors were obtained from a human donor in a cohort sampled during active COVID-19.

This clone has a handful of counts. The chain combines TRBV5-1 with TRBJ2-2; 10 bases are a match to TRBD1. The CDR3 length is 16 residues. Germline lookup yields CDR1 SGHRS and CDR2 YFSETQ. The J segment lost 6 bases and the V segment lost 4 bases, leaving 9 bases of the junction unmatched. In DNA, the CDR3 is TGCGCCAGCAGCCAATTCCGGACAGGGGGATCCGGGGAGCTGTTTTTT. It yields the protein CASSQFRTGGSGELFF.

This chain connects TRBV18 to TRBJ2-5, with a weak D call TRBD1 (6 bases). The CDR3 length is 16 residues. Trimming removed 0 bases at V and 7 bases at J, with 18 bases between. The V gene's germline CDR1 is KGHSH and CDR2 LQKENI. CDR3 bases: TGTGCCAGCTCACCACCGAGTAGTAGGGAGACAGGGACCCAGTACTTC. Translated, it gives CASSPPSSRETGTQYF. The whole variable domain, remainder taken from reference TRBV18 and TRBJ2-5, is NAGVMQNPRHLVRRRGQEARLRCSPMKGHSHVYWYRQLPEEGLKFMVYLQKENIIDESGMPKERFSAEFPKEGPSILRIQQVVRGDSAAYFCASSPPSSRETGTQYFGPGTRLLVL.

The chain joins TRBV19 to TRBJ1-2; D might be TRBD1 (5 bases). Germline CDR1 and CDR2: LNHDA and SQIVND (reference sequence). The CDR3 contains 13 residues. V dropped 6 bases and J dropped 3 bases, with 11 bases sitting between them. CDR3: CASRGVEDYGYTF. The CDR3 nucleotides read TGTGCCAGTAGAGGGGTTGAAGACTATGGCTACACCTTC.

The V call is TRBV6-5, the J call TRBJ2-7; tentative D call: TRBD1 (5 bases). Germline CDR1 reads MNHEY; CDR2 reads SVGAGI. V dropped 0 bases and J dropped 6 bases, with 15 bases sitting between them. This CDR3 is built from 15 residues. The CDR3 sequence: CASSYSGRPRAEQYF. The CDR3 coding sequence is TGTGCCAGCAGTTACTCGGGGCGCCCCAGGGCCGAGCAGTACTTC.

This chain joins TRBV19 and TRBJ2-2, with 9 bases that match TRBD2. The ends lost 1 base at V and 6 bases at J; junction bases unmatched: 6. CDR3 length: 16 residues. Looked up from germline, CDR1 is LNHDA and CDR2 is SQIVND (reference sequence). CDR3 residues: CASSIGGGAGPGELFF. The DNA for the CDR3 is TGTGCCAGTAGTATAGGCGGGGGGGCAGGCCCCGGGGAGCTGTTTTTT.

The chain joins TRBV3-1 (or the pseudogene TRBV3-2) to TRBJ1-5, with a tentative D call TRBD1 (5 bases). The CDR3 sequence is 15 residues long. Germline V gene data show CDR1 as LGHDT and CDR2 as YNNKEL (reference sequence). Trimming removed 2 bases from V and 7 bases from J, with 15 bases in between. CDR3 sequence (DNA): TGTGCCAGCAGCCAACACGGGGGGGGGAAACAGCCCCAGCATTTT. Translating it yields CASSQHGGGKQPQHF.

This rearrangement joins TRBV7-2 to TRBJ1-2; possible D gene TRBD1, 5 bases. CDR1 and CDR2 (germline): SGHTA, FQGNSA. The V and J ends lost 5 bases and 4 bases respectively, with 17 bases between them. The CDR3 is 15 residues long. The CDR3: CASSPGGGGAYGYTF. Written as DNA, the CDR3 is TGTGCCAGCAGCCCCGGGGGGGGAGGGGCCTATGGCTACACCTTC.

This clone appeared once. The CDR3 here is CASSRTVYTGELFF. Here the CDR3 DNA reads TGTGCCAGCAGTCGGACAGTTTACACCGGGGAGCTGTTTTTT. The chain couples TRBV28 to TRBJ2-2; tentative D call: TRBD1 (6 bases). The CDR3 contains 14 residues. Germline CDR1 is MDHEN and CDR2 is SYDVKM. V lost 5 bases and J lost 3, with 10 bases in between.

V gene TRBV18 combines with J gene TRBJ2-1; D gene ambiguous. The V end was cut by 4 bases, the J end by 4 bases, with 8 bases between. Germline lookup yields CDR1 KGHSH and CDR2 LQKENI. The CDR3 loop spans 13 amino acids. The CDR3 is CASSLTNYNEQFF. CDR3 sequence (DNA): TGTGCCAGCTCACTGACAAATTACAATGAGCAGTTCTTC.

CDR3 in amino acids: CASSFRDRDTQYF. The CDR3 DNA is TGCGCCAGCAGCTTCCGGGATCGGGATACGCAGTATTTT. The genes are TRBV5-1 and TRBJ2-3; perhaps TRBD2 as D (5 bases). Germline CDR1 reads SGHRS; CDR2 reads YFSETQ. The CDR3 sequence is 13 residues long. V was shortened by 2 bases and J by 6 bases, with 10 bases between the two germline ends.

The CDR3 DNA follows: TGTGCCAGCAGCCGTGGGACTAGCGGCCGCGCCGGGGAGCTGTTTTTT. Its protein product is CASSRGTSGRAGELFF. This sequence joins TRBV6-2 or TRBV6-3 and TRBJ2-2, with 11 positions matching TRBD2. The germline V gene has CDR1 MNHEY and CDR2 SVGEGT. The CDR3 has 16 residues. The junction had 9 bases not matched to a gene; V was cut back by 6 bases and J by 6 bases.

The rearrangement uses TRBV7-2 and TRBJ1-5; 8 bases line up with TRBD1. This CDR3 has 16 amino acids. V dropped 1 base and J dropped 4; count of bases not matched to a gene: 6. CDR1 and CDR2 from the germline V gene are SGHTA and FQGNSA. The CDR3 is CASSLEDRDGNQPQHF. CDR3 DNA sequence: TGTGCCAGCAGCTTAGAGGACAGGGACGGAAATCAGCCCCAGCATTTT.

J is TRBJ2-5 and V is TRBV6-5; 10 bases match TRBD1. CDR1 is MNHEY and CDR2 is SVGAGI in the germline V gene. The ends lost 7 bases at V and 1 base at J; junction bases unmatched: 3. The CDR3 is 14 residues long. CDR3: CASNRDRGQETQYF. The CDR3 DNA reads as TGTGCCAGCAACCGGGACAGGGGCCAAGAGACCCAGTACTTC.

V gene TRBV27 combines with J gene TRBJ1-2; 9 nucleotides match TRBD1. The germline V gene encodes CDR1 MNHEY and CDR2 SMNVEV (reference sequence). Trimming took 5 bases from V and 4 from J; bases not matched to a gene: 8. This CDR3 has 15 amino acids. The CDR3 region has the DNA TGTGCCAGCAGTCCAAACACAGGGGGCCGCTATGGCTACACCTTC. This codes for CASSPNTGGRYGYTF.

The V and J genes are TRBV5-1 and TRBJ1-2; 8 bases match TRBD1. Germline values: CDR1 SGHRS, CDR2 YFSETQ. The CDR3 sequence is 15 residues long. The V and J ends lost 0 bases and 4 bases, in that order; junction bases with no gene match: 5. The CDR3 region is CASSLVVTGAYGYTF. The CDR3 DNA is TGCGCCAGCAGCTTGGTGGTGACAGGGGCCTATGGCTACACCTTC.

The J gene is TRBJ1-2, the V gene TRBV6-2 or TRBV6-3; D is unclear. The CDR3 loop spans 13 amino acids. The germline gives CDR1 MNHEY, CDR2 SVGEGT. V was shortened by 4 bases and J by 4 bases, with 10 bases between the two germline ends. CDR3 loop: CASSSGRGYGYTF. CDR3 DNA sequence: TGTGCCAGCAGTTCCGGCCGCGGCTATGGCTACACCTTC.

The chain employs TRBV24-1 and TRBJ1-6, with a weak D call TRBD1 (5 bases). In germline, CDR1 is KGHDR, CDR2 SFDVKD. There are 15 residues in the CDR3. The V and J ends lost 3 bases and 10 bases respectively, with 15 bases between them. Here the CDR3 reads CATSDGGAFGSPLHF. DNA for the CDR3: TGTGCCACCAGTGATGGAGGGGCCTTCGGGTCACCCCTCCACTTT.

This chain connects TRBV10-3 to TRBJ2-7; weak D call: TRBD2 (6 bases). Germline V gives CDR1 ENHRY, CDR2 SYGVKD. V dropped 5 bases and J dropped 0 bases, with 14 bases sitting between them. This CDR3 is built from 15 residues. The DNA of the CDR3 is TGTGCCATCAGTTCCCGGGGAGGAGGCTCCTACGAGCAGTACTTC. This sequence encodes CAISSRGGGSYEQYF.

The chain employs TRBV28 and TRBJ2-7, with 9 bases matching TRBD1. After removal of 3 bases from V and 1 base from J, the junction contained 4 bases not matched to a gene. This CDR3 contains 15 residues. Per the germline V gene, CDR1 is MDHEN and CDR2 is SYDVKM. The CDR3 sequence is CASSLAGTGSYEQYF. The CDR3 nucleotides read TGTGCCAGCAGTTTGGCCGGGACAGGGTCCTACGAGCAGTACTTC.

This clone came up once. CDR3: CASSSQGYGYTF. The DNA of the CDR3 is TGTGCCAGTTCGTCACAGGGTTATGGCTACACCTTC. J is TRBJ1-2 and V is TRBV7-9; the D gene is possibly TRBD1 (6 bases). V was pared by 9 bases and J by 5 bases, with 13 bases between. Germline V gene lookup returns CDR1 SEHNR and CDR2 FQNEAQ (reference sequence). The CDR3 is 12 amino acids. The variable domain in full, with the rest retrieved from reference TRBV7-9 and TRBJ1-2, is DTGVSQNPRHKITKRGQNVTFRCDPISEHNRLYWYRQTLGQGPEFLTYFQNEAQLEKSRLLSDRFSAERPKGSFSTLEIQRTEQGDSAMYLCASSSQGYGYTFGSGTRLTVV.

Here the CDR3 DNA reads TGTGCCAGCAGCTTCCGGGACAGGGGTGGCTACACCTTC. This codes for CASSFRDRGGYTF. V is TRBV5-6 and J is TRBJ1-2, with 10 bases lining up with TRBD1. Germline CDR1 SGHDT, CDR2 YYEEEE. The ends lost 2 bases at V and 7 bases at J; junction bases unmatched: 2. The CDR3 is made up of 13 amino acids.

The rearrangement links TRBV14 to TRBJ2-7; 9 bases are a match to TRBD1. CDR1 and CDR2 from the germline V gene are SGHDN and FVKESK. The CDR3 is 13 amino acids. With 4 bases clipped from V and 4 bases from J, the junction kept 2 bases outside the gene matches. CDR3 sequence: CASSLDRGYEQYF. The CDR3 bases are TGTGCCAGCAGCCTGGACAGGGGATACGAGCAGTACTTC.

In regard to this clone: A junction end diverges from the germline sequence, so it may reflect a read error. This chain links TRBV7-7 with TRBJ2-2, with D unclear. Germline-derived CDR1 and CDR2 are SSHAT and FNYEAQ (reference sequence). The CDR3 length is 15 residues. Here the CDR3 DNA reads TGTGCTAGCAGCGCTACCGCCCAGAACACCGGGGAGCTGTTTTTT. It yields the protein CASSATAQNTGELFF. The full variable domain, completed using reference TRBV7-7 and TRBJ2-2, is GAGVSQSPRYKVTKRGQDVTLRCDPISSHATLYWYQQALGQGPEFLTYFNYEAQPDKSGLPSDRFSAERPEGSISTLTIQRTEQRDSAMYRCASSATAQNTGELFFGEGSRLTVL.

The chain employs TRBV4-1 and TRBJ2-7; 9 positions agree with TRBD1. CDR1 MGHRA and CDR2 YSYEKL come from the germline V gene. The CDR3 loop spans 15 amino acids. Germline trimming cut 5 bases from V and 5 bases from J; bases unmatched to any gene: 10. The CDR3 sequence is CASSSSGTGFNEQYF. CDR3 sequence (DNA): TGCGCCAGCAGCTCTTCCGGGACAGGGTTTAACGAGCAGTACTTC.

V and J are TRBV27 and TRBJ2-1, with 11 bases identical to TRBD1. Losses at the gene ends were 2 bases for V and 6 bases for J; bases not matched to a gene: 9. This CDR3 is 17 amino acids long. Germline V gene lookup returns CDR1 MNHEY and CDR2 SMNVEV (reference sequence). CDR3 protein: CASSLLSSGTGGNEQFF. DNA for the CDR3: TGTGCCAGCAGTTTACTTTCTTCCGGGACAGGGGGCAATGAGCAGTTCTTC.

A few counts support this clone. The chain combines TRBV18 with TRBJ1-3; D is undetermined. CDR1 and CDR2 (germline): KGHSH, LQKENI. There are 15 residues in the CDR3. V dropped 5 bases and J dropped 0 bases, with 11 bases sitting between them. CDR3 in DNA: TGTGCCAGCTCATCGGACTGGGGCTCTGGAAACACCATATATTTT. Its translation: CASSSDWGSGNTIYF.

The chain joins TRBV7-9 to TRBJ2-4; D is uncertain. Germline CDR1 reads SEHNR; CDR2 reads FQNEAQ (reference sequence). Trimming stripped 5 bases from V and 7 bases from J, with 6 bases between. The CDR3 covers 11 residues. The CDR3 DNA reads as TGTGCCAGCAGCGTGGGCAACATTCAGTACTTC. This codes for CASSVGNIQYF.

This chain links TRBV10-3 with TRBJ1-4; TRBD1 is a possible D gene (5 bases). Trimming took 4 bases from V and 8 from J, leaving 14 bases between them. CDR3 length: 14 residues. From germline, CDR1 is ENHRY and CDR2 SYGVKD. The CDR3 DNA reads as TGTGCCATCAGTGGGCAGGGTCAAGGAGAAAAACTGTTTTTT. Translation: CAISGQGQGEKLFF.

The V call is TRBV9, the J call TRBJ2-3; 10 nucleotides match TRBD2. The V gene end was trimmed by 4 bases and the J gene end by 0 bases; junction bases not matched to a gene: 11. The CDR3 sequence is 18 residues long. Germline V gene data show CDR1 as SGDLS and CDR2 as YYNGEE. CDR3 protein: CASSPRGSGGPSTDTQYF. As DNA, the CDR3 is TGTGCCAGCAGCCCCCGGGGTAGCGGGGGGCCTAGCACAGATACGCAGTATTTT. The whole variable domain, remainder taken from reference TRBV9 and TRBJ2-3, is DSGVTQTPKHLITATGQRVTLRCSPRSGDLSVYWYQQSLDQGLQFLIQYYNGEERAKGNILERFSAQQFPDLHSELNLSSLELGDSALYFCASSPRGSGGPSTDTQYFGPGTRLTVL.

The J gene is TRBJ1-2, the V gene TRBV5-1; 10 bases are shared with TRBD1. The junction had 12 bases not matched to a gene; V was cut back by 3 bases and J by 7 bases. From germline, CDR1 is SGHRS and CDR2 YFSETQ. The CDR3 sequence is 16 residues long. The CDR3 bases are TGCGCCAGCAGCTCCCGCTCGACAGGGGGCGAGGGTGGCTACACCTTC. Its protein product is CASSSRSTGGEGGYTF.

The V gene is TRBV7-2, the J gene TRBJ2-1; the match to TRBD1 covers 11 bases. The V segment lost 3 bases and the J segment 4 bases; nucleotides outside the gene matches: 2. CDR1 SGHTA and CDR2 FQGNSA come from the germline V gene. The CDR3 has 15 residues. CDR3 sequence: CASSFGQGAYNEQFF. In DNA, the CDR3 is TGTGCCAGCAGCTTCGGACAGGGGGCGTACAATGAGCAGTTCTTC.

The rearrangement links TRBV9 to TRBJ1-4; 7 nucleotides agree with TRBD1. Trimming cost V 3 bases and J 8 bases; bases outside gene matches: 10. Germline assignment: CDR1 SGDLS and CDR2 YYNGEE. This CDR3 is 15 amino acids long. In DNA form, the CDR3 reads TGTGCCAGCAGCGGGGGGGACAGTCAACGGGAAAAACTGTTTTTT. It encodes CASSGGDSQREKLFF.